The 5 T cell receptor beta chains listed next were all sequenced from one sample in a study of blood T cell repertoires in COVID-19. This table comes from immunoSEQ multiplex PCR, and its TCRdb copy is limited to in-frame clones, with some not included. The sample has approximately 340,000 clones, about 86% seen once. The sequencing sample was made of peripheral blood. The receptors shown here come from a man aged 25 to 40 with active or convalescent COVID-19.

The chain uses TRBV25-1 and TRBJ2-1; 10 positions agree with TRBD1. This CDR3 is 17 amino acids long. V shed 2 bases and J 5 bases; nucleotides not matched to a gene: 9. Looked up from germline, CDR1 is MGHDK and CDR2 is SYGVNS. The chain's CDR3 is CASSERGTGVTDNEQFF. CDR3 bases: TGTGCCAGCAGTGAACGAGGGACAGGGGTGACTGACAATGAGCAGTTCTTC.

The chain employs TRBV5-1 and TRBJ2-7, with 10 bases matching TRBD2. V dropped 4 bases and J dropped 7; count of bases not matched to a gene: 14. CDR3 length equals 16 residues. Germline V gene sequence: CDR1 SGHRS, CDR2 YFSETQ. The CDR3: CASSLGVLAGAEEQYF. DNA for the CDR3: TGCGCCAGCAGCCTTGGAGTGCTAGCGGGAGCGGAAGAGCAGTACTTC.

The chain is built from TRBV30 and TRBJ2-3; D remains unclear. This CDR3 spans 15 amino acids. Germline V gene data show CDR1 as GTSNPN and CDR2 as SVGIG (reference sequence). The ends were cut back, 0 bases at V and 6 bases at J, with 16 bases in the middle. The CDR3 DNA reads TGTGCCTGGAGTGTTGTTCGAGCGCCGCCTGATACGCAGTATTTT. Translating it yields CAWSVVRAPPDTQYF.

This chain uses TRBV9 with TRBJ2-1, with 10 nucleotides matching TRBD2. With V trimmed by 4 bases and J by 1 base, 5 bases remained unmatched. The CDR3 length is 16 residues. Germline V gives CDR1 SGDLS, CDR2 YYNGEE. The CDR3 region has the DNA TGTGCCAGCAGCCTCAGCGGGGGGGCATCCTACAATGAGCAGTTCTTC. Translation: CASSLSGGASYNEQFF. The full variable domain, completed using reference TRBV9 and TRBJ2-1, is DSGVTQTPKHLITATGQRVTLRCSPRSGDLSVYWYQQSLDQGLQFLIQYYNGEERAKGNILERFSAQQFPDLHSELNLSSLELGDSALYFCASSLSGGASYNEQFFGPGTRLTVL.

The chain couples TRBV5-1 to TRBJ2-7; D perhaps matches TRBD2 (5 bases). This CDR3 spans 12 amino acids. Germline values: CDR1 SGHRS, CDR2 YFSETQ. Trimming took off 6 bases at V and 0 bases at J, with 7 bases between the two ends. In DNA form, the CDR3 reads TGCGCCAGCAAACGGGACTCCTACGAGCAGTACTTC. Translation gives CASKRDSYEQYF. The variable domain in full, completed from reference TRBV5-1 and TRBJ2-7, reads KAGVTQTPRYLIKTRGQQVTLSCSPISGHRSVSWYQQTPGQGLQFLFEYFSETQRNKGNFPGRFSGRQFSNSRSEMNVSTLELGDSALYLCASKRDSYEQYFGPGTRLTVT.